The rows below give T cell receptor beta chains drawn from one sample of a study of low-dose radiotherapy and immunotherapy resistance in tumors. Each CDR3 protein gets one entry after TCRdb re-called the reads with MiXCR. The sample includes approximately 84,000 distinct CDR3 sequences, over 15% of them seen just once. The sequences come from PBMCs, collected before treatment. Receptors were obtained from a male donor with prostate cancer. The CDR3 runs from the conserved cysteine through the conserved F or W. Fields, in order: D gene, J gene, clone size, V gene, CDR3 DNA, CDR3 protein. A D gene is named only where the DNA matches it firmly. The size of a clone is reported for some rows only, either as once, few or many, or as a class for expanded clones.

D: TRBD2; J: TRBJ2-7; size: few; V: TRBV6-8; DNA: TGTGCCAGCAGTTGGGCCGGGACTAGCGGCTACGAGCAGTACTTC; CDR3: CASSWAGTSGYEQYF
D: .; J: TRBJ1-5; size: many; V: TRBV18; DNA: TGTGCCAGCTCACCTCTCGCAGGTATGGGCAATCAGCCCCAGCATTTT; CDR3: CASSPLAGMGNQPQHF
D: TRBD2; J: TRBJ2-3; size: many; V: TRBV10-3; DNA: TGTGCCATCAGTGAGTCTGGGACTAGCGGGGATACGCAGTATTTT; CDR3: CAISESGTSGDTQYF
D: TRBD2; J: TRBJ2-7; size: many; V: TRBV20-1; DNA: TGCAGTGCGAGCGGGGGCCTCTACGAGCAGTACTTC; CDR3: CSASGGLYEQYF
D: .; J: TRBJ2-1; size: many; V: TRBV7-2; DNA: TGTGCCAGCAGCTTGGATGGTCGGGACAATGAGCAGTTCTTC; CDR3: CASSLDGRDNEQFF
D: TRBD1; J: TRBJ1-1; size: many; V: TRBV6-2/TRBV6-3; DNA: TGTGCCAGCAGTTATCCGCCGATCAGGGGGCGCGGGAACACTGAAGCTTTCTTT; CDR3: CASSYPPIRGRGNTEAFF
D: .; J: TRBJ2-2; size: few; V: TRBV27; DNA: TGTGCCAGCAGCCCTTTTGGCGGGGAAGGGGCCGGGGAGCTGTTTTTT; CDR3: CASSPFGGEGAGELFF
D: .; J: TRBJ1-2; size: many; V: TRBV6-2/TRBV6-3; DNA: TGTGCCAGCGCCTTATCGGACTATGGCTACACCTTC; CDR3: CASALSDYGYTF
D: .; J: TRBJ2-2; size: many; V: TRBV23-1; DNA: TGCGCCAGCAGTCAATTCGACCTAAACCACACCGGGGAGCTGTTTTTT; CDR3: CASSQFDLNHTGELFF
D: TRBD1; J: TRBJ2-6; size: many; V: TRBV14; DNA: TGTGCCAGCAGCCCCAGTCCCTCCAGGGGGCATCGTGTGGCCAACGTCCTGACTTTC; CDR3: CASSPSPSRGHRVANVLTF
D: TRBD1; J: TRBJ2-2; size: many; V: TRBV3-1; DNA: TGTGCCAGCAGCTCTAATATCGACAGGGCGGAGAACACCGGGGAGCTGTTTTTT; CDR3: CASSSNIDRAENTGELFF
D: TRBD2; J: TRBJ2-3; size: many; V: TRBV6-6; DNA: TGTGCCAGCAGTCGCCCCCCCCTGGCGGGGGGCCTAGATACGCAGTATTTT; CDR3: CASSRPPLAGGLDTQYF
D: .; J: TRBJ2-7; size: many; V: TRBV7-6; DNA: TGTGCCAGCAGCTTGGGGGGTACAGAGCAGTACTTC; CDR3: CASSLGGTEQYF
D: TRBD2; J: TRBJ2-5; size: many; V: TRBV29-1; DNA: TGCAGCGGACAGCGGGAGGCCCAGTACTTC; CDR3: CSGQREAQYF
D: .; J: TRBJ2-3; size: many; V: TRBV5-8; DNA: TGTGCCAGCAGCTTCGATCGTACAAGGGGGAACCTCACAGATACGCAGTATTTT; CDR3: CASSFDRTRGNLTDTQYF
D: TRBD1; J: TRBJ1-1; size: many; V: TRBV20-1; DNA: TGCAGTGCTAGAGACCGGGGACAGGGAGGATTGCGGACTGAAGCTTTCTTT; CDR3: CSARDRGQGGLRTEAFF
D: TRBD2; J: TRBJ2-2; size: .; V: TRBV2; DNA: TGTGCCAGCCGGGGACTAGCGGGGGGCACCGGGGAGCTGTTTTTT; CDR3: CASRGLAGGTGELFF
D: .; J: TRBJ2-4; size: many; V: TRBV18; DNA: TGTGCCAGCTCACCCGGACAGTTTCAGTACTTC; CDR3: CASSPGQFQYF
D: TRBD1; J: TRBJ1-1; size: medium-sized; V: TRBV6-5; DNA: TGTGCCAGCAGCTCACGACAGGGTGGAGCTGAAGCTTTCTTT; CDR3: CASSSRQGGAEAFF
D: TRBD2; J: TRBJ2-1; size: many; V: TRBV3-1; DNA: TGTGCCAGCAGCCCAGCGGGGGGGCCGCGCGATGAGCAGTTCTTC; CDR3: CASSPAGGPRDEQFF
D: TRBD1; J: TRBJ1-2; size: many; V: TRBV12-3/TRBV12-4; DNA: TGTGCCAGCAGTTTGGCAGGGGGTCGTGGTGGCTACACCTTC; CDR3: CASSLAGGRGGYTF
D: TRBD2; J: TRBJ2-3; size: many; V: TRBV6-1; DNA: TGTGCCAGCAGTGAATCCCCTGCGGGAGCCGCAGATACGCAGTATTTT; CDR3: CASSESPAGAADTQYF
D: TRBD2; J: TRBJ2-1; size: few; V: TRBV5-4; DNA: TGTGCCAGCAGCTTGGGGGGACGACTAGCGATCGATGAGCAGTTCTTC; CDR3: CASSLGGRLAIDEQFF
D: TRBD2; J: TRBJ2-3; size: many; V: TRBV29-1; DNA: TGCAGCTCCCTAGCGGGGGGCTGGACAGATACGCAGTATTTT; CDR3: CSSLAGGWTDTQYF
D: .; J: TRBJ1-2; size: .; V: TRBV10-3; DNA: TGTGCCATCAGTGAGCCAGGGGCCGGTGGCTACACCTTC; CDR3: CAISEPGAGGYTF
D: .; J: TRBJ1-5; size: many; V: TRBV7-6; DNA: TGTGCCAGCAGCCTTACACCCAGCAGCAATCAGCCCCAGCATTTT; CDR3: CASSLTPSSNQPQHF
D: TRBD2; J: TRBJ2-3; size: .; V: TRBV5-1; DNA: TGCGCCAGCAGCTTGGACCCGACTAGCGGGGGCCAGGATACGCAGTATTTT; CDR3: CASSLDPTSGGQDTQYF
D: TRBD2; J: TRBJ2-1; size: few; V: TRBV9; DNA: TGTGCCAGCAGTACTCTAGCGGCCTCTTACAATGAGCAGTTCTTC; CDR3: CASSTLAASYNEQFF
D: .; J: TRBJ2-5; size: many; V: TRBV5-4; DNA: TGTGCCAGCAGCTCCTCTGACAGGCTAGAGACCCAGTACTTC; CDR3: CASSSSDRLETQYF
D: TRBD1; J: TRBJ2-7; size: once; V: TRBV28; DNA: TGTGCCAGCAGTCCGAGGACAGGGACGACTAACGAGCAGTACTTC; CDR3: CASSPRTGTTNEQYF
D: .; J: TRBJ1-4; size: many; V: TRBV7-2; DNA: TGTGCCAGCAGCCCCGACCGGAGGAGTGAAAAACTGTTTTTT; CDR3: CASSPDRRSEKLFF
D: .; J: TRBJ2-7; size: many; V: TRBV5-1; DNA: TGCGCCAGCAAGGTGTCTGGGACTTACAACTACGAGCAGTACTTC; CDR3: CASKVSGTYNYEQYF
D: TRBD1; J: TRBJ2-7; size: .; V: TRBV14; DNA: TGTGCCAGCAGCCAAGTGCGGGACAGGGGGCTGGGCTACGAGCAGTACTTC; CDR3: CASSQVRDRGLGYEQYF
D: .; J: TRBJ2-7; size: many; V: TRBV27; DNA: TGTGCCAGCAGTTTAAGGGCGGGCTCCTACGAGCAGTACTTC; CDR3: CASSLRAGSYEQYF
D: .; J: TRBJ1-5; size: many; V: TRBV20-1; DNA: TGCAGTGCTAGCTTTAGCAATCAGCCCCAGCATTTT; CDR3: CSASFSNQPQHF
D: TRBD1; J: TRBJ2-3; size: many; V: TRBV6-5; DNA: TGTGCCAGCAGGCGTGGACAGGGGCCAGATACGCAGTATTTT; CDR3: CASRRGQGPDTQYF
D: TRBD2; J: TRBJ2-5; size: many; V: TRBV6-5; DNA: TGTGCCAGCAGTTACATAGCGGGGGGGCGTGAGACCCAGTACTTC; CDR3: CASSYIAGGRETQYF
D: .; J: TRBJ2-5; size: many; V: TRBV2; DNA: TGTGCCAGCAGGCGGACCAATAAAGAGACCCAGTACTTC; CDR3: CASRRTNKETQYF
D: .; J: TRBJ2-3; size: .; V: TRBV20-1; DNA: TGCAGTGCTAGAGGGGGAGTAGATACGCAGTATTTT; CDR3: CSARGGVDTQYF
D: .; J: TRBJ1-2; size: many; V: TRBV7-6; DNA: TGTGCCAGCAGCTTAGGGGCCCAGTTTCGGGCCTCTAACTATGGCTACACCTTC; CDR3: CASSLGAQFRASNYGYTF
D: TRBD1; J: TRBJ2-3; size: few; V: TRBV12-3/TRBV12-4; DNA: TGTGCCAGCAGTTCCAGGGGGCGAGGGACAGATACGCAGTATTTT; CDR3: CASSSRGRGTDTQYF
D: TRBD1; J: TRBJ2-7; size: many; V: TRBV7-6; DNA: TGTGCCAGCGGCACAGGGGACTCCTACGAGCAGTACTTC; CDR3: CASGTGDSYEQYF
D: TRBD1; J: TRBJ2-4; size: many; V: TRBV14; DNA: TGTGCCAGCAGCCACAGGCAGGGGGTAGCCAAAAACATTCAGTACTTC; CDR3: CASSHRQGVAKNIQYF
D: TRBD1; J: TRBJ2-7; size: few; V: TRBV5-1; DNA: TGCGCCAGCAGCTTTGGGGACAGGGGCTACGAGCAGTACTTC; CDR3: CASSFGDRGYEQYF
D: .; J: TRBJ2-5; size: .; V: TRBV27; DNA: TGTGCCTCTAATAGTCAAAACCAAGAGACCCAGTACTTC; CDR3: CASNSQNQETQYF
D: .; J: TRBJ2-5; size: many; V: TRBV6-2/TRBV6-3; DNA: TGTGCCAGCAGTTACGGGTCGGTTCGGGAGACCCAGTACTTC; CDR3: CASSYGSVRETQYF
D: TRBD1; J: TRBJ1-4; size: many; V: TRBV29-1; DNA: TGCAGCGTTTACGTACAGGGGGAGTTCCAAAAACTGTTTTTT; CDR3: CSVYVQGEFQKLFF
D: .; J: TRBJ1-2; size: many; V: TRBV6-2/TRBV6-3; DNA: TGTGCCAGCAGTTACGCGAGGGTCGGTGGCTACACCTTC; CDR3: CASSYARVGGYTF
D: TRBD2; J: TRBJ2-1; size: many; V: TRBV4-2; DNA: TGTGCCAGCGGGGGACTAGAACTCTGGAATGAGCAGTTCTTC; CDR3: CASGGLELWNEQFF
D: TRBD1; J: TRBJ2-7; size: many; V: TRBV19; DNA: TGTGCCGGTCACGACAGGGCTGTAACCTACGAGCAGTACTTC; CDR3: CAGHDRAVTYEQYF
D: .; J: TRBJ2-3; size: many; V: TRBV7-2; DNA: TGTGCCAGCAGCCGACCCCTGGGCACAGATACGCAGTATTTT; CDR3: CASSRPLGTDTQYF